This T cell receptor (beta chain) originates from a study of blood T cell repertoires in COVID-19. About the study: Researchers got acute and convalescent COVID-19 samples from the United States, Italy and Spain. Nucleic acid was either cDNA or gDNA, and it came from T cells, B-cell-depleted T cells, or PBMCs.

Source study methods: The authors estimated nucleated cell counts from reference gene primer amplification. The protocol was immunoSEQ multiplex PCR, while the TCRdb copy is restricted to in-frame clones and leaves out a portion. The V and J calls and clone size come from that table; D and trimming were worked out from the DNA. The sample has about 58,000 clones; 85% to 90% are singletons. Trimming shortened V by 0 bases and J by 7 bases, and 16 bases separated the two germline ends. The CDR3 runs to 17 residues. Germline V gene lookup returns CDR1 ENHRY and CDR2 SYGVKD. Sequenced input: peripheral blood. The sequence came from a man aged 55-75 years with acute or convalescent COVID-19. This chain connects TRBV10-3 to TRBJ1-6; D perhaps matches TRBD1 (6 bases). The CDR3 region has the DNA TGTGCCATCAGTGAGTCGCAAGGGGGTGTGGGAAATTCACCCCTCCACTTT. It specifies CAISESQGGVGNSPLHF.